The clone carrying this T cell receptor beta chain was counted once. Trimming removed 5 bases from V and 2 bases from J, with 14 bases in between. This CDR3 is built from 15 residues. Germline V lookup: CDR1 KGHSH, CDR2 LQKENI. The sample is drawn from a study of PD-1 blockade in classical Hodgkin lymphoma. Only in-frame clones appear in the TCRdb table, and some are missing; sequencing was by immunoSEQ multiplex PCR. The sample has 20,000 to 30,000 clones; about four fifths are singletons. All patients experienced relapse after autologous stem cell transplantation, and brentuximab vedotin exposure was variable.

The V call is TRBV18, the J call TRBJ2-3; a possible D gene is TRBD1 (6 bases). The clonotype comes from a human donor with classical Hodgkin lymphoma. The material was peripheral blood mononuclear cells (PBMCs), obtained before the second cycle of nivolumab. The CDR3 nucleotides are TGTGCCAGCTCATTACCGGGACAAATCACAGATACGCAGTATTTT. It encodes CASSLPGQITDTQYF.